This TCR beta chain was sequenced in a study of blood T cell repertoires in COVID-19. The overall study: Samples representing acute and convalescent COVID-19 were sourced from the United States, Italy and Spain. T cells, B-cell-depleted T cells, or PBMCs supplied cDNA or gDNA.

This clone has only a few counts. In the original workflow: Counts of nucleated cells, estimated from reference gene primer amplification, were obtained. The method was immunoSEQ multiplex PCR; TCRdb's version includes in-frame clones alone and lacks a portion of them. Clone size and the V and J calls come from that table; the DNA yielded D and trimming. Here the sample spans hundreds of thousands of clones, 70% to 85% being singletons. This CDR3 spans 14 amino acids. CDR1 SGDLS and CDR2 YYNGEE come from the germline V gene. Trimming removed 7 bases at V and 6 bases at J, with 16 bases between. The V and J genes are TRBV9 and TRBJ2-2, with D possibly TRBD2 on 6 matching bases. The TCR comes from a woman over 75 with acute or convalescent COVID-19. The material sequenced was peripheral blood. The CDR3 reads CASSVGGFSGELFF. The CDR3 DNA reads TGTGCCAGCTCCGTCGGGGGTTTTTCCGGGGAGCTGTTTTTT.